This TCR beta chain is from a study of blood T cells in healthy people across ages (dated by TCRdb to the mid-2010s). Some background on the complete study: Template switching captured roughly one uniquely barcoded TCR beta cDNA molecule per two T cells in model experiments. The donors were split into four age groups: young (average around 15 years), middle-aged (roughly 39), aged (62) and long-lived (82). To track age-related changes in TCR beta repertoire diversity, the study relied on deep sequencing normalized with unique cDNA molecular identifiers. Two additional independent replicas of 1 million unique cDNA reads from the same blood draw were analyzed for two donors (one aged 18 to 30 and one aged 80 or older). The paper's findings and limits, for the study overall: A strong correlation was found between observed TCR beta diversity and the percentage of naive T cells measured by flow cytometry. Compared with the aged group, the long-lived group had more naive CD4+ T cells, fewer expanded clones and increased TCR diversity, a pattern suggesting age selection. Donor CMV infection status was unknown, potentially confounding age-related changes in expanded clonotypes. Since profiling was done on bulk unsorted PBMCs, naive and antigen-experienced compartments could not be conclusively compared. Observed TCR beta diversity per million T cells fell roughly linearly with age, and a significant reduction was already apparent by age roughly 41. Estimates of total diversity based on one million sequenced T cells were considered lower bounds and underestimates.

A remark on this clonotype: No antigen is known for it. This clone may be a read error of a much larger clone one base away.

Receptor amplification or capture employed 5' RACE. TCRdb names Illumina HiSeq 2500 as the instrument used. A second roughly 7 to 11 cycle PCR used a sample-barcoded 5' primer and a J-beta primer mix. A template-switch 5' adaptor carrying 12 random nucleotides introduced a unique molecular identifier onto each TCR beta cDNA molecule. Each sample yielded at least 3 million CDR3-containing paired-end reads. First-strand cDNA was synthesized from all RNA with the Mint cDNA synthesis kit, primed by a TRBC-specific oligonucleotide. Following uracil-DNA glycosylase treatment, a first 18-cycle PCR with universal primers M1SS and BC2_uni_R was performed on all cDNA. The authors' pipeline ran thus. For normalization, 1 million high-quality reads, each with a distinct molecular identifier, were randomly selected from each sample. Reads sharing molecular identifiers were discarded rather than binned into consensus sequences. MiTCR, set to a Q25 quality threshold and the strictest error-elimination algorithm, was used for CDR3 identification, clonotype clustering and error correction. A nonparametric unseen species model with Euler transformation was used to estimate a lower bound on total TCR beta diversity. The public reads were quality trimmed at Q25 with fastp and then assembled into clones with MiXCR by TCRdb, keeping productive beta chains. Duplicate CDR3 protein sequences are folded into a single record with the most common DNA and genes. For this entry, the V and J calls and clone size follow TCRdb and not the study's own pipeline. This sample comprises some 890,000 distinct CDR3 sequences, roughly 29% of them detected only once. Roughly a tenth of the sample is in the top ten clones.

The germline V and J ends show losses of 5 bases and 6 bases respectively, and no gene match explains 3 bases of the junction. The CDR3 covers 12 residues, taking in both the cysteine and the phenylalanine. The sequence is cut down to CDR3 DNA, 36 bases in frame from base 1. The germline V gene (reference sequence) yields DFQATT for CDR1 and SNEGSKA for CDR2. The roughly 39 donors, aged about 6 to 95 years, were systemically healthy Caucasian individuals from Russia. Each donor gave approximately 9.4 milliliters of peripheral blood, drawn into EDTA-treated Vacutainer tubes. Ficoll-Paque density-gradient centrifugation was used to isolate PBMCs, with at least 7 million obtained per sample. Trizol reagent was used to extract total RNA from the PBMCs, yielding at least 5 micrograms per sample. For every donor, an aliquot of PBMCs went through flow cytometry to measure the percentages of naive CD45RAhigh/CD27high T cells.

The data were also submitted as part of a second study, on T cells of mothers and their children. As the second paper documents: Nine systemically healthy Caucasian individuals, comprising three mothers and their six children, were included as donors. cDNA synthesis used all of the extracted RNA, with about 1.5 ug of RNA in each 15 ul reaction. In the second PCR, sample barcodes and 2-4 random nucleotides were introduced via the M1S primer. More than 8 million TCR beta CDR3 reads were obtained from each mother, and 2.5 million to 3.5 million reads were obtained from each child. In both related and unrelated pairs, thymic selection shapes the output of TCR recombination in a similar way, with inherited differences having only a minor effect. Normalized repertoire overlap was always slightly but never significantly higher in related than unrelated mother-child pairs. No persistent microchimeric T cell clones were detected, at a sensitivity of approximately 100 clones per million clonotypes. Deep NGS was used in the study to compare the TCR beta repertoires of mothers and children and to look for features that separate related mother-child pairs from unrelated individuals. On average, the children were 11 +/- 4 years old, while the mothers were about 37 +/- 4 years old. After adapter ligation with NEBNext reagents, the libraries were sequenced on Illumina HiSeq 2000 with 100+100 nt paired-end reads. To avoid cross-contamination, the mother libraries and the child libraries were prepared a month apart and sequenced in separate runs. For each donor, somewhere between roughly 500,000 and 2,300,000 distinct TCR beta clonotypes were identified. Naive TCR beta clonotypes were estimated from low-frequency clonotypes matched to each donor's FACS-determined naive share, without sorting.

This TCR came from a woman aged 40 to 50 in good health. The sequencing sample was made of blood. Recombination linked TRBV20-1 to TRBJ2-1, with 8 bases matching TRBD1. The DNA reads TGCAGTGCTGCGGACAGGGTCAATGAGCAGTTCTTC. Translated, this gives CSAADRVNEQFF.